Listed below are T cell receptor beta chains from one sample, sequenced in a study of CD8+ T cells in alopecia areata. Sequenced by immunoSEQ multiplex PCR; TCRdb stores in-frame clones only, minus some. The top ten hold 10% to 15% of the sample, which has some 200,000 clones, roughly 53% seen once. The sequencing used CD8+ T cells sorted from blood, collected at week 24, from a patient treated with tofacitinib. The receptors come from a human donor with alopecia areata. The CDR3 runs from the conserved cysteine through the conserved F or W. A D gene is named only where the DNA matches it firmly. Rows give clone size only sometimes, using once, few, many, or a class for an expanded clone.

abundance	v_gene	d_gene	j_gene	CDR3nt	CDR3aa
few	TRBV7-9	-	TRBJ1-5	TGTGCCAGCAGCTCAGGGGTAAATCAGCCCCAGCATTTT	CASSSGVNQPQHF
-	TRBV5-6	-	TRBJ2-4	TGTGCCAGCAGCTCTGGGGGGGCGAAAAACATTCAGTACTTC	CASSSGGAKNIQYF
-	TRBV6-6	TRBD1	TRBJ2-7	TGTGCCAGCTCCAAAGCAGGCCAGGGGGCCTACGAGCAGTACTTC	CASSKAGQGAYEQYF
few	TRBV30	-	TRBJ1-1	TGTGCCTGGAGTGTTACCAGGAACACTGAAGCTTTCTTT	CAWSVTRNTEAFF
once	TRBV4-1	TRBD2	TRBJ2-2	TGCGCCAGCAGCCAGCATTCGGGAGGTACCGGGGAGCTGTTTTTT	CASSQHSGGTGELFF
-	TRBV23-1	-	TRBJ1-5	TGCGCCAGCAGTCAATCTTGGGGCGCGGGCAATCAGCCCCAGCATTTT	CASSQSWGAGNQPQHF
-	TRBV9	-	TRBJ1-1	TGTGCCAGCAGCGGCGGGTCCCTTAAAAACACTGAAGCTTTCTTT	CASSGGSLKNTEAFF
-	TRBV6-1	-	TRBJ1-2	TGTGCCAGCAGTGAAGGCGGCTGGGGCTATGGCTACACCTTC	CASSEGGWGYGYTF
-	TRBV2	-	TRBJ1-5	TGTGCCAGCAGTGAAGATAGGACGGGCGGCAATCAGCCCCAGCATTTT	CASSEDRTGGNQPQHF
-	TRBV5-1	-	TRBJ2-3	TGCGCCAGCAGCTTGGTGAACAGGCTCACAGATACGCAGTATTTT	CASSLVNRLTDTQYF
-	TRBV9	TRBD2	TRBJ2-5	TGTGCCAGCTCGGGAGGAGAGACCCAGTACTTC	CASSGGETQYF